These T cell receptor beta chains were read from a single sample in a study of T cell responses to AZD1222 COVID-19 vaccine. Generated by immunoSEQ multiplex PCR, the TCRdb table keeps only in-frame clones and is missing some. The sample includes some 74,000 clones, 70% to 90% of them seen just once. Material: peripheral blood, obtained 28 days after the second AZD1222 dose. These receptors were collected from an adult who received the AZD1222 COVID-19 vaccine. The CDR3 runs from the conserved cysteine through the conserved F or W. The D gene is left open where the match is weak.

v_gene: TRBV18
j_gene: TRBJ1-3
d_gene: -
CDR3aa: CASSPQVSGNTIYF
CDR3nt: TGTGCCAGCTCACCACAAGTCTCTGGAAACACCATATATTTT

v_gene: TRBV30
j_gene: TRBJ2-6
d_gene: -
CDR3aa: CAWSVALSGANVLTF
CDR3nt: TGTGCCTGGAGTGTCGCTCTCTCTGGGGCCAACGTCCTGACTTTC

v_gene: TRBV29-1
j_gene: TRBJ2-6
d_gene: -
CDR3aa: CSVDFGANVLTF
CDR3nt: TGCAGCGTTGATTTTGGGGCCAACGTCCTGACTTTC

v_gene: TRBV12-3/TRBV12-4
j_gene: TRBJ1-2
d_gene: -
CDR3aa: CASTSRGNGYTF
CDR3nt: TGTGCCAGCACCTCACGAGGGAATGGCTACACCTTC

v_gene: TRBV5-4
j_gene: TRBJ1-2
d_gene: -
CDR3aa: CASSLQGGNYGYTF
CDR3nt: TGTGCCAGCAGCCTACAGGGAGGTAACTATGGCTACACCTTC

v_gene: TRBV3-1/TRBV3-2
j_gene: TRBJ2-1
d_gene: -
CDR3aa: CASSPNSLVREQFF
CDR3nt: TGTGCCAGCAGCCCCAACTCCCTGGTGCGGGAGCAGTTCTTC

v_gene: TRBV19
j_gene: TRBJ1-2
d_gene: -
CDR3aa: CASMGFNYGYTF
CDR3nt: TGTGCCAGTATGGGGTTTAACTATGGCTACACCTTC

v_gene: TRBV2
j_gene: TRBJ1-2
d_gene: -
CDR3aa: CASSVVLRRGYTF
CDR3nt: TGTGCCAGCAGTGTGGTACTTCGCCGTGGCTACACCTTC

v_gene: TRBV10-3
j_gene: TRBJ2-7
d_gene: -
CDR3aa: CAISGGQSLAYEQYF
CDR3nt: TGTGCCATCAGTGGCGGACAGTCTCTCGCCTACGAGCAGTACTTC

v_gene: TRBV7-2
j_gene: TRBJ2-3
d_gene: TRBD2
CDR3aa: CASSSLAGLSTDTQYF
CDR3nt: TGTGCCAGCAGCTCGCTAGCGGGCCTTAGCACAGATACGCAGTATTTT